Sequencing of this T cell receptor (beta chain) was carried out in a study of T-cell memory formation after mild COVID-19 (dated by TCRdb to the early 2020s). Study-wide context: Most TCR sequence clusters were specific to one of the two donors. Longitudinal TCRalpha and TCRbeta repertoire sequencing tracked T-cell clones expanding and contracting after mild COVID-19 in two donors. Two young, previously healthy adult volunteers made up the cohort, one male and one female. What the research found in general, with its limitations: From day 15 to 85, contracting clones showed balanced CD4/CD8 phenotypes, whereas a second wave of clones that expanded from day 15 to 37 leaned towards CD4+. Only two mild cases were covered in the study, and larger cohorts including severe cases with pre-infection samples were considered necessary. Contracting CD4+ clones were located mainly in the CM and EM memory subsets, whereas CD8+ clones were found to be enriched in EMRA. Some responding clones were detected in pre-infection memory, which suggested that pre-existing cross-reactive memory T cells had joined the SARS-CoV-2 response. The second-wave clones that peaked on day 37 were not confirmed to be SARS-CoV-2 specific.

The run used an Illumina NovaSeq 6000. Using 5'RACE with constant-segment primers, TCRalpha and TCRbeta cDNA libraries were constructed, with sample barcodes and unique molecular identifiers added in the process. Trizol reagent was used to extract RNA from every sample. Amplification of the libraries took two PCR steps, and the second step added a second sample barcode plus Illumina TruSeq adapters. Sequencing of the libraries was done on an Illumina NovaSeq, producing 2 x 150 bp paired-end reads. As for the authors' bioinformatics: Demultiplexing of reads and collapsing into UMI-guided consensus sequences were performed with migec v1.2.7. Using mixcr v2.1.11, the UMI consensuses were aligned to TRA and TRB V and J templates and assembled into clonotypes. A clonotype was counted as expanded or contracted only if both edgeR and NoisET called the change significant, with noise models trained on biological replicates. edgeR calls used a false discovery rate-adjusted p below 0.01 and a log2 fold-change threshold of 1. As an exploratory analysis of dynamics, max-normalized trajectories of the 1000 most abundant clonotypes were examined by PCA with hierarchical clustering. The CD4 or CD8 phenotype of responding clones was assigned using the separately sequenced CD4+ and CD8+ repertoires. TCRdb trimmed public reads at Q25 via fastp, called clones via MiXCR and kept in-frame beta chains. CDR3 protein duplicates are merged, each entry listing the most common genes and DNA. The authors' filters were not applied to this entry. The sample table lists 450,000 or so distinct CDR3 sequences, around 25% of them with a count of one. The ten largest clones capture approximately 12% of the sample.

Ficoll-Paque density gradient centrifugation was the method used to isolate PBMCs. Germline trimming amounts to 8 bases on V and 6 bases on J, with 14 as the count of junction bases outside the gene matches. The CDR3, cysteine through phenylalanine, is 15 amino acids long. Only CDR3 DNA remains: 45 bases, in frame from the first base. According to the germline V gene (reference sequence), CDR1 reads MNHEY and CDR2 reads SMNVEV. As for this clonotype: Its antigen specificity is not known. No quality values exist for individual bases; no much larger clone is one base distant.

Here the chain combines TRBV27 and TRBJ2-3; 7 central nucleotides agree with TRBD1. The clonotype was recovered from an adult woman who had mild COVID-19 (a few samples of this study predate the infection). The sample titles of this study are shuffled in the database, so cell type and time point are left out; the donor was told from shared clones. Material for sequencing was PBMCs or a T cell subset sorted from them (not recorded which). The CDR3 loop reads CASAFRGFPTDTQYF. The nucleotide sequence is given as TGTGCCAGCGCCTTCAGGGGGTTCCCTACGGATACGCAGTATTTT.